One and the same sample provided the 2 T cell receptor beta chains below, sequenced in a study of human T cells and chemical hapten exposure. Stated time point: patch test 2, 6 weeks after DPC sensitization. Described treatment: therapeutic diphenylcyclopropenone sensitization with weekly scalp DPC. TCRdb re-analysed the RACE reads in MiXCR, keeping a single row per CDR3 protein. The sample contains fewer than 100,000 distinct CDR3 sequences, approximately 9.3% of which appear only once. Material: whole blood, obtained in connection with sensitization to the hapten diphenylcyclopropenone (DPC). The receptors originated from a woman in her 40s with alopecia areata. Some clones in this sample may be carry-over from other donors' samples.

Many counts were recorded for this clonotype. The rearrangement joins TRBV5-6 to TRBJ2-2; 7 bases are a match to TRBD1. Germline V gives CDR1 SGHDT, CDR2 YYEEEE. This CDR3 contains 16 residues. With V trimmed by 5 bases and J by 2 bases, 9 bases remained unmatched. The CDR3 loop is CASRRAAGGNTGELFF. CDR3 DNA: TGTGCCAGCAGGCGAGCCGCAGGGGGAAACACCGGGGAGCTGTTTTTT. The variable domain in full, completed from reference TRBV5-6 and TRBJ2-2, reads DAGVTQSPTHLIKTRGQQVTLRCSPKSGHDTVSWYQQALGQGPQFIFQYYEEEERQRGNFPDRFSGHQFPNYSSELNVNALLLGDSALYLCASRRAAGGNTGELFFGEGSRLTVL.

Concerning this clonotype itself: This may be a read error: a much more frequent sequence differs by one nucleotide. The chain combines TRBV27 with TRBJ2-1; D remains unclear. Germline loops: CDR1 MNHEY, CDR2 SMNVEV (reference sequence). V lost 8 bases and J 6 bases, leaving 5 bases between the germline ends. The CDR3 runs to 10 residues. Here the CDR3 reads CASGFNEQFF. The CDR3 region has the DNA TGTGCCAGCGGATTCAATGAGCAGTTCTTC.